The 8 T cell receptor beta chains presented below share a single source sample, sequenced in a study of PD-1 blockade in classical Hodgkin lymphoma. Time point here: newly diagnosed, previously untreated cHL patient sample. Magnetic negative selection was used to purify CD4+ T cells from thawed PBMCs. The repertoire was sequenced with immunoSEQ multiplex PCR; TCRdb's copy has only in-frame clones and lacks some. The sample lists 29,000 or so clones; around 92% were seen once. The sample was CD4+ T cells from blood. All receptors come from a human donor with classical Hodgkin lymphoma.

The CDR3 DNA reads TGTGCCTGGATCCCCGGCGGTCCGAACACTGAAGCTTTCTTT. Translated, it gives CAWIPGGPNTEAFF. The V and J genes are TRBV30 and TRBJ1-1, with D hard to call. Germline CDR1 GTSNPN, CDR2 SVGIG (reference sequence). V lost 4 bases to trimming and J lost 1 base, with 13 bases between them. This CDR3 region has 14 residues.

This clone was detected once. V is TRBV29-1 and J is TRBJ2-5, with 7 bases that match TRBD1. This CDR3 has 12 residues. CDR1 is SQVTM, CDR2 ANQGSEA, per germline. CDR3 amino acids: CRKTGEWETQYF. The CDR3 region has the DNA TGCAGGAAAACAGGGGAATGGGAGACCCAGTACTTC.

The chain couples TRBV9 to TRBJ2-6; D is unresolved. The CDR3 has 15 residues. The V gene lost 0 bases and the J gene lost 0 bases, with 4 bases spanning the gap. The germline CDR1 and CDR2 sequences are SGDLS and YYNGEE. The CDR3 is CASSVGNSGANVLTF. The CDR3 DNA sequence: TGTGCCAGCAGCGTAGGCAACTCTGGGGCCAACGTCCTGACTTTC.

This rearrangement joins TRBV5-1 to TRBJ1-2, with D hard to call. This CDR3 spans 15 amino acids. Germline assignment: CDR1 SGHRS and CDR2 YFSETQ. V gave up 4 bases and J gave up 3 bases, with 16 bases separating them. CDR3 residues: CASSPLASLYYGYTF. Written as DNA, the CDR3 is TGCGCCAGCAGCCCTCTAGCTAGCCTTTACTATGGCTACACCTTC.

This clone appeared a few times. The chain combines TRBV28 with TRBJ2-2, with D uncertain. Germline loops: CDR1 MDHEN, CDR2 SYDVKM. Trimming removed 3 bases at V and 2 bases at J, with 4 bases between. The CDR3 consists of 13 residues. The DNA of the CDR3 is TGTGCCAGCAGTTTCAGCAACACCGGGGAGCTGTTTTTT. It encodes CASSFSNTGELFF.

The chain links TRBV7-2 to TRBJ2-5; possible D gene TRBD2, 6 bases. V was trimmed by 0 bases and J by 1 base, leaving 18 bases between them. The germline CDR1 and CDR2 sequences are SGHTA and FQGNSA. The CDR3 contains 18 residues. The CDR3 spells CASSLAIRGGSAQETQYF. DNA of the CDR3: TGTGCCAGCAGCTTAGCGATTAGGGGAGGTTCTGCCCAAGAGACCCAGTACTTC.

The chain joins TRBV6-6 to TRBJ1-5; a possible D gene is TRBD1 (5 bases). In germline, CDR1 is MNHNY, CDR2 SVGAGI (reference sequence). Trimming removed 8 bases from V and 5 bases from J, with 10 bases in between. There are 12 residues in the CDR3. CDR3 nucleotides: TGTGCCAGCGGCCAGGGAGATCAGCCCCAGCATTTT. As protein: CASGQGDQPQHF.

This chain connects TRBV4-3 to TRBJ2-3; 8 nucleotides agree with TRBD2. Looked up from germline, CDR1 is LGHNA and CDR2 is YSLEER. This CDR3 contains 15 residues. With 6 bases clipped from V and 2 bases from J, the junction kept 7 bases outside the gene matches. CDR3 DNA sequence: TGCGCCAGCAGGGAAACTAGCGGCCCCACAGATACGCAGTATTTT. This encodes CASRETSGPTDTQYF.